These T cell receptor beta chains were read from a single sample in a study of cytomegalovirus exposure and HLA in healthy donors. TCRdb's table, derived via immunoSEQ multiplex PCR, lists solely in-frame clones and lacks some. The sample yields roughly 100,000 clones, 60% to 80% seen once. Sequencing was carried out using PBMCs. These receptors were taken from a male donor in good health and CMV-seropositive. Both conserved end residues are part of each CDR3. The order of the fields is clone size, D gene, V gene, J gene, CDR3 protein, CDR3 DNA. D genes are given only for firm matches. Not every row has a clone size; where given, it reads once, few, many or a size class.

size: few; D: -; V: TRBV7-2; J: TRBJ2-1; CDR3: CASSQGGASYNEQFF; DNA: TGTGCCAGCAGCCAAGGGGGGGCGTCCTACAATGAGCAGTTCTTC
size: -; D: -; V: TRBV5-6; J: TRBJ2-3; CDR3: CASGPTDTQYF; DNA: TGTGCCAGCGGGCCCACGGATACGCAGTATTTT
size: -; D: TRBD2; V: TRBV11-3; J: TRBJ2-1; CDR3: CASSLEVAGASSYNEQFF; DNA: TGTGCCAGCAGCTTAGAGGTAGCGGGGGCTAGCTCCTACAATGAGCAGTTCTTC
size: -; D: -; V: TRBV20-1; J: TRBJ1-1; CDR3: CRGLGGTEAFF; DNA: TGCAGAGGACTGGGGGGGACTGAAGCTTTCTTT
size: few; D: TRBD2; V: TRBV5-1; J: TRBJ2-3; CDR3: CASTLAGGWTDTQYF; DNA: TGCGCCAGCACCCTAGCGGGAGGGTGGACAGATACGCAGTATTTT
size: -; D: -; V: TRBV6-4; J: TRBJ1-2; CDR3: CASSSGGNYGYTF; DNA: TGTGCCAGCAGTAGTGGAGGGAACTATGGCTACACCTTC
size: -; D: -; V: TRBV6-4; J: TRBJ2-1; CDR3: CASSLHHREAGYNEQFF; DNA: TGTGCCAGCAGCCTGCACCACAGGGAAGCAGGTTACAATGAGCAGTTCTTC
size: -; D: TRBD1; V: TRBV7-9; J: TRBJ1-1; CDR3: CASIKGADTEAFF; DNA: TGTGCCAGCATCAAGGGGGCCGACACTGAAGCTTTCTTT
size: -; D: -; V: TRBV30; J: TRBJ2-5; CDR3: CAWSVRLDLQETQYF; DNA: TGTGCCTGGAGTGTACGGCTGGACTTGCAAGAGACCCAGTACTTC
size: few; D: -; V: TRBV5-4; J: TRBJ2-3; CDR3: CASSGRRGGTSTDTQYF; DNA: TGTGCCAGCAGCGGACGTAGGGGGGGAACTAGCACAGATACGCAGTATTTT